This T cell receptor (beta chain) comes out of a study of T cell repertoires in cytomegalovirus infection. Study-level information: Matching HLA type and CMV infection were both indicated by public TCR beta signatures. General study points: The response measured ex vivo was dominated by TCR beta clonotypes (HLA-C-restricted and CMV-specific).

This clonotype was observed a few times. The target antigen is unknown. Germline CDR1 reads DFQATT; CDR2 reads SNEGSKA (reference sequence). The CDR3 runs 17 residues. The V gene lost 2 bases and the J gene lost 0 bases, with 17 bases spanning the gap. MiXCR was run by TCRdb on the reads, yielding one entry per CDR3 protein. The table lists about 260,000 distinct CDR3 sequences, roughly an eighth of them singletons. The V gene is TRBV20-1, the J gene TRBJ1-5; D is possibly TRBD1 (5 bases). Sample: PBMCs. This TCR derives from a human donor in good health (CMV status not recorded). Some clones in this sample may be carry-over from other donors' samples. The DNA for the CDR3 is TGCAGTGCTAGACGAGGGGCGAAGGGTCTTAGCAATCAGCCCCAGCATTTT. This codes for CSARRGAKGLSNQPQHF.